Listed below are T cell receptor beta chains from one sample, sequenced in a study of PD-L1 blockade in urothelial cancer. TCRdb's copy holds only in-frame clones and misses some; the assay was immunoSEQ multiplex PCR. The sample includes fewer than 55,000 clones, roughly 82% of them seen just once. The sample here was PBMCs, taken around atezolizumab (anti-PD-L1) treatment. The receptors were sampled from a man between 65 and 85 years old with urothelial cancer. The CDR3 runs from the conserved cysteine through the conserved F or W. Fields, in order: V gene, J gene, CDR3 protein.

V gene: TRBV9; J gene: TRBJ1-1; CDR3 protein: CASSPPSREGGVNTEAFF
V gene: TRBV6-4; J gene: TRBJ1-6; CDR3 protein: CATWGRRTGYNSPLHF
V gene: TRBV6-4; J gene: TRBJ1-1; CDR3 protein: CASSAQASNTEAFF
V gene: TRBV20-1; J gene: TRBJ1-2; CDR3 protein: CSAARDVGYTF
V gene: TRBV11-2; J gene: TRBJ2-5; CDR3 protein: CASSLDLAAATQYF
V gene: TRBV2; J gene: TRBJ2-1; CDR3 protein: CASSAQTTIHEQFF
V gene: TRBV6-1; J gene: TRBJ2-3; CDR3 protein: CASSERGLGSDTQYF
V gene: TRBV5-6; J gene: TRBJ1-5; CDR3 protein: CASSLGTGVNQPQHF
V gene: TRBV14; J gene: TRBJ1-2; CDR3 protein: CASSQALYGYTF
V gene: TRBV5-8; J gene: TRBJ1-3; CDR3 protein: CASRQSSGNTIYF
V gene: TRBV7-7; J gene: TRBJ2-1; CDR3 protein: CASSPGTVNEQFF
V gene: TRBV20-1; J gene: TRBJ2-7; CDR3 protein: CSALAGGREYF
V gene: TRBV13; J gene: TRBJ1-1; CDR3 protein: CASSHLGQGDTEAFF
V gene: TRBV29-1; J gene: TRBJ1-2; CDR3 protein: CSVEAGTGPYTF
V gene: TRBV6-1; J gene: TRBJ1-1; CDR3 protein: CASSGAPFTEAFF
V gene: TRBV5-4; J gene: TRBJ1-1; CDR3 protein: CASSLQTGVRTEAFF
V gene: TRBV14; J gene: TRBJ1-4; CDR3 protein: CASSHRTVINEKLFF
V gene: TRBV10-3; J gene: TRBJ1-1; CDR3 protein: CAIRGTGDGLSAFF
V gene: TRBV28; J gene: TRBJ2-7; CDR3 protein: CASSSRGANRDRGHEQYF
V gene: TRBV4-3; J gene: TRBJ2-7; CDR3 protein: CASSQVREVGEQYF
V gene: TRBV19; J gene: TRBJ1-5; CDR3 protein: CASSQGASNQPQHF
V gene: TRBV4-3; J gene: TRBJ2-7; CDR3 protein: CASSQVQGNEQYF
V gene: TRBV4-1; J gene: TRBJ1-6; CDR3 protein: CASSQNRGNSPLHF
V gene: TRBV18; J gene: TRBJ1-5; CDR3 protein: CASSPDRGHNQPQHF
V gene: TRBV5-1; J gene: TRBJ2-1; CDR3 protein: CASSFGGLAGGGEAYNEQFF
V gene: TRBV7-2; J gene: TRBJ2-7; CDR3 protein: CASSAKSEQYF
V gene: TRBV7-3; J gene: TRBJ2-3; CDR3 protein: CASSLRYPSGIDTQYF
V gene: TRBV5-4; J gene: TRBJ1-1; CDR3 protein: CASSLRFGLNTEAFF
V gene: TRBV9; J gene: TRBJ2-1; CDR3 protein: CASSVQGVSYNEQFF
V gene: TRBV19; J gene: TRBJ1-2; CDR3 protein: CASSPERDRADGYTF
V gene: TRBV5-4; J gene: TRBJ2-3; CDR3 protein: CASSRKTGYDTQYF
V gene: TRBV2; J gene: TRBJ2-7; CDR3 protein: CASSPGGGAIYEQYF
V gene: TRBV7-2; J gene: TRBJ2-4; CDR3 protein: CASSPGTGRAGNIQYF
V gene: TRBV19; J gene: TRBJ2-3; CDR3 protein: CASSVSGTGALDTQYF
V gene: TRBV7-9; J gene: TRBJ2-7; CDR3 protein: CASSSLQGASGYEQYF
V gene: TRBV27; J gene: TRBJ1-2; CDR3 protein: CASSSTWGTGAGYTF
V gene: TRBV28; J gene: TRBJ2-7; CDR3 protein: CASRQSGSATYEQYF
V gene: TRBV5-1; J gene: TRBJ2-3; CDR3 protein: CASSRDRSTDTQYF
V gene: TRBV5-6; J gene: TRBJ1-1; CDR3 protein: CASSPLGAFETEAFF
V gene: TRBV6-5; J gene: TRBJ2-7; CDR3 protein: CASSSRGSQPHEQYF
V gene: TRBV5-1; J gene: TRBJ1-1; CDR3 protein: CASSLGSGGVRMNTEAFF
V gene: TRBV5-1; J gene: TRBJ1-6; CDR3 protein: CASSLGQSSPLHF
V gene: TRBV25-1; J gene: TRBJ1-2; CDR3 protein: CATRLGIGTGLGWGYTF
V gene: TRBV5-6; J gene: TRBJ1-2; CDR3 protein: CASRPDTNYGYTF
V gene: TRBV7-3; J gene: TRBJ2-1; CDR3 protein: CASSLDTGEQFF
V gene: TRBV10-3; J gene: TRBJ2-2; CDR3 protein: CAISELAGTGELFF
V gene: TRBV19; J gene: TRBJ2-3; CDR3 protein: CASSGPYDRLDTQYF
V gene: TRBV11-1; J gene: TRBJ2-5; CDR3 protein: CASSLERRAGETQYF
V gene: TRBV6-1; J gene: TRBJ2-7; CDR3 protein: CASSPRGASYEQYF
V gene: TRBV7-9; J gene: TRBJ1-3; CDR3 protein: CASSRGTGQGNTIYF
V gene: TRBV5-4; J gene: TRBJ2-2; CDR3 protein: CASSPRRGAGGELFF
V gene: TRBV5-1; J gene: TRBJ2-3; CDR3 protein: CASSVGQGGADTQYF
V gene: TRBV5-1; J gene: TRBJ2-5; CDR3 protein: CASSSAGTGGETQYF
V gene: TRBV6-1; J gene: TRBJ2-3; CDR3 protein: CASSLGLAGTDTQYF